A single sample gave rise to the 3 T cell receptor beta chains below, sequenced in a study of T cell repertoires in cytomegalovirus infection. Using its own MiXCR run on the reads, TCRdb lists one record per CDR3 protein. The profile shows hundreds of thousands of distinct CDR3 sequences, roughly 26% of them singletons. The specimen was CD8+ T cells from PBMCs. These receptors were taken from a human donor in good health (CMV status not recorded). Some clones in this sample may be carry-over from other donors' samples.

In its sample, this clonotype was seen many times. The rearrangement uses TRBV7-2 and TRBJ1-5; perhaps TRBD1 as D (5 bases). V was trimmed by 5 bases and J by 0 bases, leaving 11 bases between them. The CDR3 sequence is 15 residues long. Germline V lookup: CDR1 SGHTA, CDR2 FQGNSA. CDR3 protein: CASSRGDFSNQPQHF. CDR3 DNA: TGTGCCAGCAGCCGAGGGGACTTTAGCAATCAGCCCCAGCATTTT.

Of note for this clonotype: The junction departs from the called germline gene at one end, perhaps through a read error. The chain carries TRBV7-2 and TRBJ2-2, with 8 bases lining up with TRBD2. Germline loops: CDR1 SGHTA, CDR2 FQGNSA. The length of the CDR3 is 16 residues. DNA of the CDR3: TGTGCCGGCAGCTTACGGGGGGGCGAAGGCACCGGGGAACTGTTTTTT. Amino acid sequence: CAGSLRGGEGTGELFF.

The chain joins TRBV28 to TRBJ2-2; TRBD2 aligns across 10 bases. In germline, CDR1 is MDHEN, CDR2 SYDVKM. Germline trimming cut 6 bases from V and 6 bases from J; bases unmatched to any gene: 4. The CDR3 runs 14 residues. CDR3 sequence (DNA): TGTGCCAGCAGACTAGCGGGAACCGCCGGGGAGCTGTTTTTT. It encodes CASRLAGTAGELFF.